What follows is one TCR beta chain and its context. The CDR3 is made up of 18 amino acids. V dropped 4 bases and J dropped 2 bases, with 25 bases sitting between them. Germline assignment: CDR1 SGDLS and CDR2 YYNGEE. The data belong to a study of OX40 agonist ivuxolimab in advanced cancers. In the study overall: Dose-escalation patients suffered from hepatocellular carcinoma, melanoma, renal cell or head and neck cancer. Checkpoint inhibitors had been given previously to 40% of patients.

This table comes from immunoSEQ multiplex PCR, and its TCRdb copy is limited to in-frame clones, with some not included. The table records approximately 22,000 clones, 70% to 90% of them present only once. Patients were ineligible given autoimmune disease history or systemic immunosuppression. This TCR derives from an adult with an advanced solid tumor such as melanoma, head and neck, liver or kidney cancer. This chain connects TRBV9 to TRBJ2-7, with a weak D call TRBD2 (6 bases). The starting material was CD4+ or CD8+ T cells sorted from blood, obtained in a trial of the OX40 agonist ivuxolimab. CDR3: CASSPPTPVASETYEQYF. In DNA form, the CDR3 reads TGTGCCAGCAGCCCACCCACCCCTGTGGCTAGCGAGACCTACGAGCAGTACTTC.